This T cell receptor beta chain was obtained from a study of blood T cells in healthy people across ages. Study findings and constraints: Both higher diversity and more naive CD4+ cells marked long-lived donors when set against aged donors. Percentage of naive T cells showed a strong correlation with TCR beta diversity.

This CDR3 spans 16 amino acids. J gave up 4 bases and V 6 bases, and 9 bases lay outside the gene matches. Germline-derived CDR1 and CDR2 are DFQATT and SNEGSKA (reference sequence). This clonotype came up many times. As yet, its antigen is unknown. Then a second PCR, running about 7 to 11 cycles, was carried out with a sample-barcoded 5' primer and a J-beta primer mix. Each CDR3 protein is one row after TCRdb ran MiXCR on the 5' RACE reads. The data hold some 1.5 million distinct CDR3 sequences, with 28% observed a single time. The chain carries TRBV20-1 and TRBJ2-5, with TRBD2 matching over 15 bases. This clonotype was obtained from a woman under 40 in good health. Sequencing was performed on blood. The CDR3 loop reads CSAHGLAGGPGETQYF. The CDR3 nucleotides are TGCAGTGCCCATGGACTAGCGGGAGGGCCAGGAGAGACCCAGTACTTC.